Listed here are 27 T cell receptor beta chains from one sample, sequenced in a study of CD8 T cells in Susac syndrome. Reverse transcription of roughly 0.45 to 1 ug RNA was carried out with random hexamers. Each CDR3 protein is one row after TCRdb ran MiXCR on the immunoSEQ multiplex PCR reads. The table lists around 120,000 distinct CDR3 sequences, approximately 93% of them singletons. Sequencing used CD4+ T cells from PBMCs. All receptors come from a human donor with multiple sclerosis.

The chain recombines TRBV7-2 with TRBJ1-6; 7 nucleotides align to TRBD1. This CDR3 comprises 13 residues. The germline gives CDR1 SGHTA, CDR2 FQGNSA. The V segment lost 5 bases and the J segment 10 bases; nucleotides outside the gene matches: 5. This CDR3 is CASSNRGGSPLHF. Written as DNA, the CDR3 is TGTGCCAGCAGCAACAGGGGTGGGTCACCCCTCCACTTT.

This sequence joins TRBV19 and TRBJ1-5; D uncertain. Germline V gene data show CDR1 as LNHDA and CDR2 as SQIVND (reference sequence). The CDR3 has 13 amino acids. The V and J ends lost 5 bases and 6 bases respectively, with 11 bases between them. The CDR3 reads CASSPQGGQPQHF. The CDR3 DNA follows: TGTGCCAGTAGTCCCCAAGGAGGTCAGCCCCAGCATTTT.

The chain couples TRBV7-9 to TRBJ1-1; D uncertain. This CDR3 contains 14 residues. The V end lost 3 bases, the J end lost 0 bases, and 8 bases lay between the germline ends. CDR1 and CDR2 from the germline V gene are SEHNR and FQNEAQ (reference sequence). The CDR3 reads CASSFKGMNTEAFF. In DNA, the CDR3 is TGTGCCAGCAGCTTTAAAGGGATGAACACTGAAGCTTTCTTT.

This clonotype was detected only once. The chain carries TRBV30 and TRBJ1-1; TRBD1 matches at 7 bases. The germline CDR1 and CDR2 sequences are GTSNPN and SVGIG (reference sequence). J was trimmed by 12 bases and V by 4 bases; bases with no gene match: 11. The CDR3 is 12 amino acids. The CDR3 bases are TGTGCCTGGACCACGACAGGGACCATTACTTTCTTT. It codes for CAWTTTGTITFF.

V gene TRBV29-1 combines with J gene TRBJ1-1, with 7 bases identical to TRBD1. The CDR3 runs to 13 residues. From germline, CDR1 is SQVTM and CDR2 ANQGSEA. Trimming took 4 bases from V and 5 from J; bases not matched to a gene: 7. This CDR3 reads CSVVAGGGTEAFF. As DNA, the CDR3 is TGCAGCGTTGTCGCAGGGGGAGGGACTGAAGCTTTCTTT.

V usage is TRBV18 and J usage is TRBJ2-5, with no clear D. Germline lookup yields CDR1 KGHSH and CDR2 LQKENI. The CDR3 length is 12 residues. V shed 3 bases and J shed 5 bases, with 7 bases lying between them. This CDR3 is CASSPTRETQYF. DNA of the CDR3: TGTGCCAGCTCACCGACCCGGGAGACCCAGTACTTC.

The rearrangement links TRBV20-1 to TRBJ2-1; 12 bases map to TRBD2. CDR1 is DFQATT and CDR2 is SNEGSKA in the germline V gene (reference sequence). CDR3 size: 15 residues. V shed 2 bases, J shed 5 bases, and the junction held 4 bases outside the gene matches. The CDR3 loop reads CSARLWTSGDNEQFF. As DNA, the CDR3 is TGCAGTGCTAGACTCTGGACTAGCGGGGACAATGAGCAGTTCTTC.

The J gene is TRBJ2-5, the V gene TRBV7-3; 9 nucleotides match TRBD2. V shed 5 bases and J 5 bases; nucleotides not matched to a gene: 12. CDR1 SGHTA and CDR2 FQGTGA come from the germline V gene. This CDR3 has 16 residues. The chain's CDR3 is CASSGGAGGPSETQYF. In DNA, the CDR3 is TGTGCCAGCAGCGGAGGCGCGGGGGGGCCCTCGGAGACCCAGTACTTC.

The CDR3 coding sequence is TGTGCCAGCAGTTTATTCCTGAGCTCTGGGGCCAACGTCCTGACTTTC. This sequence encodes CASSLFLSSGANVLTF. V usage is TRBV28 and J usage is TRBJ2-6; D not resolved. The V gene's germline CDR1 is MDHEN and CDR2 SYDVKM. V was trimmed by 1 base and J by 0 bases, leaving 7 bases between them. The CDR3 is made up of 16 amino acids. The entire variable domain, with the rest obtained from reference TRBV28 and TRBJ2-6, is as follows: DVKVTQSSRYLVKRTGEKVFLECVQDMDHENMFWYRQDPGLGLRLIYFSYDVKMKEKGDIPEGYSVSREKKERFSLILESASTNQTSMYLCASSLFLSSGANVLTFGAGSRLTVL.

The V gene is TRBV6-1, the J gene TRBJ2-3; D is unresolved. The germline CDR1 and CDR2 sequences are MNHNS and SASEGT. Trimming took off 1 base at V and 8 bases at J, with 10 bases between the two ends. The CDR3 contains 13 residues. The CDR3 region is CASSEVRGGTQYF. CDR3 nucleotides: TGTGCCAGCAGTGAAGTGCGTGGCGGTACGCAGTATTTT.

This clonotype was counted a single time. This chain links TRBV3-1 with TRBJ2-2; D remains unclear. Germline V gene lookup returns CDR1 LGHDT and CDR2 YNNKEL (reference sequence). Trimming took off 4 bases at V and 1 base at J, with 10 bases between the two ends. This CDR3 region has 15 residues. CDR3 coding DNA: TGTGCCAGCAGCCCCACAGTCTTGAACACCGGGGAGCTGTTTTTT. Its protein is CASSPTVLNTGELFF.

The chain links TRBV3-1 to TRBJ1-2; D is possibly TRBD1 (6 bases). Germline CDR1 LGHDT, CDR2 YNNKEL (reference sequence). Trimming took off 3 bases at V and 5 bases at J, with 7 bases between the two ends. This CDR3 comprises 12 residues. Here the CDR3 DNA reads TGTGCCAGCAGCCATAGGGGGTATGGCTACACCTTC. Residues: CASSHRGYGYTF.

The gene calls are TRBV24-1 and TRBJ2-1; 13 bases map to TRBD2. V lost 7 bases and J lost 7; bases outside the gene matches: 6. Germline values: CDR1 KGHDR, CDR2 SFDVKD. This CDR3 is built from 15 residues. This CDR3 is CATSLLAGGRNEQFF. The CDR3 DNA reads TGTGCCACCAGCCTACTAGCGGGGGGGCGGAATGAGCAGTTCTTC.

This chain links TRBV7-2 with TRBJ2-3, with D unresolved. The CDR3 runs 12 residues. In germline, CDR1 is SGHTA, CDR2 FQGNSA. The V end lost 1 base, the J end lost 14 bases, and 13 bases lay between the germline ends. CDR3 sequence reads: CASSLGALGWYF. The CDR3 DNA reads as TGTGCCAGCAGCTTAGGGGCTCTAGGATGGTATTTT.

This chain connects TRBV5-1 to TRBJ1-6; possibly TRBD1 for D (6 bases). V lost 0 bases, J lost 7 bases, and 14 bases lay in between. Germline values: CDR1 SGHRS, CDR2 YFSETQ. The CDR3 has 16 residues. The CDR3 loop is CASSLDGGLRNSPLHF. In DNA form, the CDR3 reads TGCGCCAGCAGCTTGGATGGGGGGCTGAGAAATTCACCCCTCCACTTT.

This chain links TRBV19 with TRBJ2-6; no clear D gene. The germline V gene encodes CDR1 LNHDA and CDR2 SQIVND (reference sequence). This CDR3 is built from 14 residues. Deletions cut 7 bases from V and 1 base from J, with 8 bases between. This chain's CDR3 is CASTVASGANVLTF. CDR3 DNA sequence: TGTGCCAGTACGGTGGCGTCTGGGGCCAACGTCCTGACTTTC.

The chain couples TRBV6-5 to TRBJ1-1; D is unresolved. V dropped 5 bases and J dropped 4 bases, with 11 bases sitting between them. This CDR3 is built from 13 residues. Germline loops: CDR1 MNHEY, CDR2 SVGAGI. CDR3 in amino acids: CASSVLVSTEAFF. The CDR3 DNA reads TGTGCCAGCAGTGTCCTCGTGAGCACTGAAGCTTTCTTT.

This clonotype was seen just once. This chain uses TRBV29-1 with TRBJ2-1, with 11 bases that match TRBD1. Trimming removed 4 bases from V and 8 bases from J; junction bases left unmatched: 1. Looked up from germline, CDR1 is SQVTM and CDR2 is ANQGSEA. The CDR3 has 12 amino acids. The CDR3 protein is CSVGGQGDEQFF. In DNA, the CDR3 is TGCAGCGTTGGGGGACAGGGGGATGAGCAGTTCTTC.

The chain links TRBV29-1 to TRBJ1-6; 8 nucleotides agree with TRBD1. The junction had 3 bases not matched to a gene; V was cut back by 6 bases and J by 5 bases. The CDR3 spans 13 residues. Germline V gene lookup returns CDR1 SQVTM and CDR2 ANQGSEA. As DNA, the CDR3 is TGCAGCGTACGGACAGGGCATAATTCACCCCTCCACTTT. This translates into CSVRTGHNSPLHF.

The genes are TRBV20-1 and TRBJ1-1; 8 nucleotides align to TRBD1. CDR1 is DFQATT and CDR2 is SNEGSKA in the germline V gene (reference sequence). Unmatched junction bases numbered 3, after V lost 2 bases and J lost 1 base. The CDR3 loop spans 14 amino acids. CDR3 loop: CSARSGQGNTEAFF. The CDR3 coding sequence is TGCAGTGCTAGATCCGGACAGGGGAACACTGAAGCTTTCTTT.

The rearrangement joins TRBV4-3 to TRBJ2-2; D perhaps matches TRBD2 (6 bases). Germline V lookup: CDR1 LGHNA, CDR2 YSLEER. This CDR3 has 16 residues. Deletions cut 1 base from V and 1 base from J, with 10 bases between. The CDR3 protein is CASSQGGGLNTGELFF. CDR3 in DNA: TGCGCCAGCAGCCAAGGAGGAGGGTTGAACACCGGGGAGCTGTTTTTT.

This clonotype was picked up one time. The chain has TRBV2 and TRBJ2-1, with D unclear. Per germline, CDR1 SNHLY and CDR2 FYNNEI. The CDR3 is 15 amino acids. The V end was cut by 8 bases, the J end by 5 bases, with 19 bases between. In DNA, the CDR3 is TGTGCCAGCCACCCACCCTCCCAGTTTGACAATGAGCAGTTCTTC. Protein: CASHPPSQFDNEQFF.

The chain has TRBV4-2 and TRBJ1-4; D possibly corresponds to TRBD1 (6 bases). V lost 3 bases, J lost 4 bases, and 12 bases lay in between. Germline V gene sequence: CDR1 LGHNA, CDR2 YNFKEQ. CDR3 length equals 15 residues. CDR3 amino acids: CASSHSRGHNEKLFF. Written as DNA, the CDR3 is TGTGCCAGCAGCCACAGCAGGGGCCATAATGAAAAACTGTTTTTT.

This chain links TRBV9 with TRBJ2-1; D ambiguous. Germline CDR1 reads SGDLS; CDR2 reads YYNGEE. The V end lost 0 bases, the J end lost 10 bases, and 11 bases lay between the germline ends. The CDR3 spans 13 residues. The CDR3: CASSVALAREQFF. CDR3 bases: TGTGCCAGCAGCGTAGCTTTGGCAAGGGAGCAGTTCTTC.

This clonotype was observed a single time. The chain combines TRBV18 with TRBJ2-5, with D possibly matching TRBD1 (5 bases). This CDR3 contains 14 residues. The germline CDR1 and CDR2 sequences are KGHSH and LQKENI. V was shortened by 1 base and J by 5 bases, with 11 bases between the two germline ends. For the CDR3, the DNA is TGTGCCAGCTCACCACAGGGGCAGGTGGAGACCCAGTACTTC. This sequence encodes CASSPQGQVETQYF.

V is TRBV30 and J is TRBJ1-1; D unclear. The CDR3 contains 15 residues. Germline V gene data show CDR1 as GTSNPN and CDR2 as SVGIG (reference sequence). Trimming stripped 0 bases from V and 3 bases from J, with 14 bases between. The CDR3 DNA reads TGTGCCTGGAGTGTAGCGGTACCAGACGACACTGAAGCTTTCTTT. This gives the protein CAWSVAVPDDTEAFF.

The J gene is TRBJ2-2, the V gene TRBV7-7, with D possibly TRBD2 on 6 matching bases. The germline V and J ends were trimmed by 4 bases and 7 bases, with 22 bases remaining between them. This CDR3 region has 17 residues. Germline CDR1 SSHAT, CDR2 FNYEAQ (reference sequence). CDR3 sequence reads: CASSSHGIAGMGGELFF. Written as DNA, the CDR3 is TGTGCCAGCAGCTCCCACGGGATCGCGGGGATGGGCGGGGAGCTGTTTTTT.